The source of this T cell receptor (beta chain) is a study of spatial heterogeneity in lung cancer. Study details: Compared with alpha-chain sequences, beta-chain sequences were consistently detected in greater numbers.

TCRdb re-derived calls from the 5' RACE reads in MiXCR, one entry per CDR3 protein. Among about 39,000 distinct CDR3 sequences listed, 3% to 3.5% were seen once. The time point here: sample taken at primary tumor resection. More than 70 TRACERx patients with early, untreated non-small cell lung cancer donated samples. This clonotype was found many times. Germline V gives CDR1 SGHVS, CDR2 FQNEAQ. With 3 bases removed from V and 6 bases from J, the gap between germline ends came to 12 bases. The length of the CDR3 is 14 residues. The V call is TRBV7-8, the J call TRBJ2-1; D may be TRBD1 or TRBD2 (5 bases each). This specimen consisted of normal lung tissue next to the tumor, obtained at surgery. This clonotype originated in a male donor with early-stage non-small cell lung cancer. The CDR3 loop reads CASSLGSGGNEQFF. Written as DNA, the CDR3 is TGTGCCAGCAGCTTGGGGTCTGGGGGCAATGAGCAGTTCTTC.